The 23 T cell receptor beta chains below come from one sample, sequenced in a study of blood T cell repertoires in COVID-19. Sequencing was performed with immunoSEQ multiplex PCR; in TCRdb, only in-frame clones are kept and a portion is missing. This table has some 200,000 clones, approximately 80% appearing once. Sequenced input: peripheral blood. The source is a woman aged 70-85 years with COVID-19, enrolled during active disease.

The table lists this clone with a count of one. The chain is built from TRBV11-1 and TRBJ2-1; TRBD2 matches 7 bases. Germline CDR1 reads SGHAT; CDR2 reads FQDESV (reference sequence). V lost 4 bases to trimming and J lost 6 bases; unmatched junction nucleotides: 6. The CDR3 has 14 amino acids. For the CDR3, the DNA is TGTGCCAGCAGCTATCGGACTAGTCCCAATGAGCAGTTCTTC. This codes for CASSYRTSPNEQFF. Based on the CDR3 plus reference TRBV11-1 and TRBJ2-1, the full variable domain is EAEVAQSPRYKITEKSQAVAFWCDPISGHATLYWYRQILGQGPELLVQFQDESVVDDSQLPKDRFSAERLKGVDSTLKIQPAELGDSAMYLCASSYRTSPNEQFFGPGTRLTVL.

The sample holds one count of this clone. This CDR3 is CASRLQAITTDTQYF. The CDR3 nucleotides read TGCGCCAGCAGACTGCAGGCAATCACGACAGATACGCAGTATTTT. The chain carries TRBV4-1 and TRBJ2-3; D not certain. V lost 6 bases, J lost 3 bases, and 16 bases lay in between. This CDR3 has 15 amino acids. The germline V gene encodes CDR1 MGHRA and CDR2 YSYEKL.

This chain connects TRBV4-2 to TRBJ2-5; perhaps TRBD2 as D (6 bases). The CDR3 extends over 14 amino acids. The germline CDR1 and CDR2 sequences are LGHNA and YNFKEQ. The V end lost 0 bases, the J end lost 4 bases, and 9 bases lay between the germline ends. CDR3 bases: TGTGCCAGCAGCCAAGATCAAGCGGGAGAGACCCAGTACTTC. Amino acid sequence: CASSQDQAGETQYF.

This chain connects TRBV5-1 to TRBJ1-4; possibly TRBD1 for D (6 bases). Germline loops: CDR1 SGHRS, CDR2 YFSETQ. Trimming pared 4 bases from V and 5 bases from J, leaving 9 bases between. The CDR3 sequence is 13 residues long. CDR3 region: CASSPRGNEKLFF. DNA of the CDR3: TGCGCCAGCAGCCCTAGGGGGAATGAAAAACTGTTTTTT.

The genes are TRBV12-3 or TRBV12-4 and TRBJ1-2, with TRBD1 matching 9 bases. The CDR3 loop spans 13 amino acids. With V trimmed by 6 bases and J by 6 bases, 5 bases remained unmatched. The CDR3 here is CASSPGTGHGYTF. The CDR3 coding sequence is TGTGCCAGCAGCCCCGGGACAGGGCATGGCTACACCTTC.

The chain joins TRBV7-9 to TRBJ2-3, with 11 positions matching TRBD2. V lost 4 bases to trimming and J lost 3 bases; unmatched junction nucleotides: 3. Looked up from germline, CDR1 is SEHNR and CDR2 is FQNEAQ (reference sequence). CDR3 length: 15 amino acids. In DNA, the CDR3 is TGTGCCAGCAGCTCGGGACTAGCGGATACAGATACGCAGTATTTT. Its protein product is CASSSGLADTDTQYF.

J is TRBJ1-3 and V is TRBV7-2; 7 bases line up with TRBD1. The trim removed 5 bases at V and 4 bases at J, leaving 5 bases unmatched. CDR1 is SGHTA and CDR2 is FQGNSA in the germline V gene. The CDR3 loop spans 14 amino acids. In DNA form, the CDR3 reads TGTGCCAGCAGCCCCGACAGGGCGGGAAACACCATATATTTT. Translating it yields CASSPDRAGNTIYF.

This clone has just a few counts. The chain is built from TRBV19 and TRBJ1-5; unclear D gene. Trimming took off 10 bases at V and 3 bases at J, with 13 bases between the two ends. This CDR3 region has 13 residues. Germline V gene data show CDR1 as LNHDA and CDR2 as SQIVND (reference sequence). CDR3 sequence (DNA): TGTGCCACCAGAGGACTGATCAATCAGCCCCAGCATTTT. Its protein is CATRGLINQPQHF.

The chain employs TRBV15 and TRBJ2-4; no clear D. Trimming removed 0 bases from V and 0 bases from J, with 12 bases in between. Germline assignment: CDR1 LNHNV and CDR2 YYDKDF (reference sequence). The CDR3 contains 17 residues. This chain's CDR3 is CATSRDRSILAKNIQYF. The CDR3 coding sequence is TGTGCCACCAGCAGAGATCGCAGTATCCTAGCCAAAAACATTCAGTACTTC.

As DNA, the CDR3 is TGTGCCAGCAGCTTAGTAACCAGTGAGCAGTTCTTC. It specifies CASSLVTSEQFF. The V and J genes are TRBV7-2 and TRBJ2-1, with unresolved D. Germline lookup yields CDR1 SGHTA and CDR2 FQGNSA. The CDR3 extends over 12 amino acids. The ends were cut back, 1 base at V and 9 bases at J, with 7 bases in the middle.

J is TRBJ2-5 and V is TRBV6-5; the D gene is possibly TRBD2 (5 bases). The germline V gene encodes CDR1 MNHEY and CDR2 SVGAGI. This CDR3 contains 16 residues. Deletions cut 2 bases from V and 0 bases from J, with 13 bases between. Here the CDR3 DNA reads TGTGCCAGCAGTTACGGTGGGAGATCGTACCAAGAGACCCAGTACTTC. Encoded protein: CASSYGGRSYQETQYF.

The J gene is TRBJ1-2, the V gene TRBV27; 9 positions match TRBD1. The V and J ends lost 4 bases and 4 bases, in that order; junction bases with no gene match: 4. The CDR3 runs to 14 residues. Germline V lookup: CDR1 MNHEY, CDR2 SMNVEV (reference sequence). The CDR3 DNA sequence: TGTGCCAGCAGTTCGGACAGGGGTGTCTATGGCTACACCTTC. This encodes CASSSDRGVYGYTF.

The rearrangement links TRBV28 to TRBJ1-4; D is perhaps TRBD1 (6 bases). Between the trimmed V and J ends, which lost 4 bases and 10 bases, there was a span of 16 bases. Per the germline V gene, CDR1 is MDHEN and CDR2 is SYDVKM. The CDR3 totals 14 residues. The DNA of the CDR3 is TGTGCCAGCAGTTCCCCGGACCGCAGGGGAAAACTGTTTTTT. Amino acids: CASSSPDRRGKLFF. The variable domain in full, with the rest retrieved from reference TRBV28 and TRBJ1-4, is DVKVTQSSRYLVKRTGEKVFLECVQDMDHENMFWYRQDPGLGLRLIYFSYDVKMKEKGDIPEGYSVSREKKERFSLILESASTNQTSMYLCASSSPDRRGKLFFGSGTQLSVL.

CDR3 bases: TGTGCCAGCAGAATAGACAGGGGAGACGAGCAGTACGTC. Translated: CASRIDRGDEQYV. The chain joins TRBV28 to TRBJ2-7, with 8 bases fitting TRBD1. Germline CDR1 MDHEN, CDR2 SYDVKM. CDR3 length: 13 amino acids. Trimming cost V 6 bases and J 5 bases; bases outside gene matches: 6.

This chain links TRBV10-3 with TRBJ2-1; D gene unclear. Germline values: CDR1 ENHRY, CDR2 SYGVKD. The CDR3 is 13 residues long. V was clipped by 10 bases and J by 5 bases, with 15 bases between them. This CDR3 is CATNAKTDNEQFF. The CDR3 DNA reads TGTGCCACGAATGCAAAAACAGACAATGAGCAGTTCTTC.

The chain uses TRBV7-6 and TRBJ1-5; a possible D gene is TRBD1 (5 bases). The CDR3 covers 14 residues. Deletions cut 5 bases from V and 3 bases from J, with 11 bases between. Germline loops: CDR1 SGHVS, CDR2 FNYEAQ. CDR3 sequence: CASSAGLYNQPQHF. The CDR3 nucleotides are TGTGCCAGCAGCGCAGGGCTTTACAATCAGCCCCAGCATTTT.

This clone was observed a handful of times. V is TRBV29-1 and J is TRBJ1-1, with D possibly TRBD1 on 5 matching bases. Per the germline V gene, CDR1 is SQVTM and CDR2 is ANQGSEA. Between the trimmed V and J ends, which lost 7 bases and 1 base, there was a span of 10 bases. This CDR3 is 12 amino acids long. The CDR3 DNA reads as TGCAGCGGGGGACTCCCGAACACTGAAGCTTTCTTT. Amino acids: CSGGLPNTEAFF.

V and J are TRBV18 and TRBJ1-1; TRBD1 matches 7 bases. This CDR3 spans 15 amino acids. V shed 3 bases, J shed 0 bases, and the junction held 4 bases outside the gene matches. Germline CDR1 is KGHSH and CDR2 is LQKENI. The CDR3 protein is CASSPGQRVNTEAFF. The CDR3 DNA sequence: TGTGCCAGCTCACCGGGACAGCGTGTGAACACTGAAGCTTTCTTT. The entire variable domain, with the rest obtained from reference TRBV18 and TRBJ1-1, is as follows: NAGVMQNPRHLVRRRGQEARLRCSPMKGHSHVYWYRQLPEEGLKFMVYLQKENIIDESGMPKERFSAEFPKEGPSILRIQQVVRGDSAAYFCASSPGQRVNTEAFFGQGTRLTVV.

The chain recombines TRBV5-1 with TRBJ1-1; TRBD1 matches 7 bases. Trimming cost V 3 bases and J 5 bases; bases outside gene matches: 10. Germline assignment: CDR1 SGHRS and CDR2 YFSETQ. This CDR3 is 15 amino acids long. CDR3 sequence reads: CASSSDRERGTEAFF. The CDR3 coding sequence is TGCGCCAGCAGCTCCGACAGGGAAAGGGGGACTGAAGCTTTCTTT.

At least ten counts were recorded for this clone. The J gene is TRBJ2-7, the V gene TRBV3-1 (or the pseudogene TRBV3-2); D perhaps matches TRBD2 (6 bases). Germline-derived CDR1 and CDR2 are LGHDT and YNNKEL (reference sequence). Trimming stripped 4 bases from V and 1 base from J, with 8 bases between. The CDR3 loop spans 13 amino acids. CDR3 residues: CASSLGTSYEQYF. CDR3 DNA: TGTGCCAGCAGCCTTGGGACTTCCTACGAGCAGTACTTC.

To note about this clone: At the DNA level, this CDR3 is encoded by other sequences in the same sample as well. The chain is built from TRBV27 and TRBJ2-1; D is undetermined. Trimming cost V 0 bases and J 7 bases, with 7 bases left between them. Germline CDR1 MNHEY, CDR2 SMNVEV (reference sequence). The CDR3 spans 13 residues. The CDR3 region has the DNA TGTGCCAGCAGTTTATCCTCTAGGAATGAGCAGTTCTTC. Translation gives CASSLSSRNEQFF.

The rearrangement uses TRBV29-1 and TRBJ2-1; 8 bases map to TRBD2. Per the germline V gene, CDR1 is SQVTM and CDR2 is ANQGSEA. The CDR3 totals 15 residues. After removal of 1 base from V and 5 bases from J, the junction contained 7 bases not matched to a gene. The CDR3 sequence: CSVEGASGLNNEQFF. CDR3 nucleotide sequence: TGCAGCGTTGAAGGAGCTAGCGGGCTGAACAATGAGCAGTTCTTC.

The chain links TRBV5-3 to TRBJ1-5; D possibly corresponds to TRBD1 (5 bases). TRBV5-3 is marked as an open reading frame, function uncertain. This CDR3 is 16 amino acids long. The V and J ends lost 1 base and 5 bases respectively, with 16 bases between them. In nucleotides, the CDR3 is TGTGCCAGAAGCTTGTTTCAACGACAGCCAGATCAGCCCCAGCATTTT. Translating gives CARSLFQRQPDQPQHF.